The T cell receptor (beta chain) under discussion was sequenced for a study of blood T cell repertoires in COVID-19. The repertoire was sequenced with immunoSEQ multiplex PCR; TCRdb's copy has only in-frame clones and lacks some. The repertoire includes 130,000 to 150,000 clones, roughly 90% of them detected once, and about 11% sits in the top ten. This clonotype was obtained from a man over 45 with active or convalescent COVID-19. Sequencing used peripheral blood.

The CDR3 loop reads CAWSSLQGIYGYTF. The CDR3 nucleotides are TGTGCCTGGAGCAGCCTCCAGGGGATCTATGGCTACACCTTC. The chain has TRBV30 and TRBJ1-2; TRBD1 is a possible D gene (6 bases). Trimming stripped 3 bases from V and 4 bases from J, with 15 bases between. The CDR3 spans 14 residues. Germline V gene data show CDR1 as GTSNPN and CDR2 as SVGIG (reference sequence).